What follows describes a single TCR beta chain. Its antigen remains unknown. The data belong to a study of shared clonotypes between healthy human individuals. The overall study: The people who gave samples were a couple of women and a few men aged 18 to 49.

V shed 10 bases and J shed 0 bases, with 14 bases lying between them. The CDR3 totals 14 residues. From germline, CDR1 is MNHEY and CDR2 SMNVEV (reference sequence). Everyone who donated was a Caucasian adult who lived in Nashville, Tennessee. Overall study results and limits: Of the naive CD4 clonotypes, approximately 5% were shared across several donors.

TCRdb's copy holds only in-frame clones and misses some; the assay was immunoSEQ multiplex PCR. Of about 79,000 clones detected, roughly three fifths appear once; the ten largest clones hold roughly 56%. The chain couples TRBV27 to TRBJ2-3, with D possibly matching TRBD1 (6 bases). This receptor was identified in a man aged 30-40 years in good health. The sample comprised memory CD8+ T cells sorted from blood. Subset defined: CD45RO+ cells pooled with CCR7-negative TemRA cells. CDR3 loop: CATQQGSSTDTQYF. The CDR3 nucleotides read TGTGCCACCCAACAGGGATCTAGCACAGATACGCAGTATTTT.